Listed below are T cell receptor beta chains from one sample, sequenced in a study of blood T cells in healthy people across ages. TCRdb re-called the 5' RACE reads through MiXCR, storing one row per CDR3 protein. The sample consists of some 1.7 million distinct CDR3 sequences, about 30% of them appearing once. Sequenced: blood. The receptors here all came from a woman under 40 in good health. Both conserved end residues are part of each CDR3.

length,V,J,CDR3
19,TRBV25-1,TRBJ2-7,CASSANQEYDRGIIDEQYF
18,TRBV12-3/TRBV12-4,TRBJ2-3,CASSSLTSGGEGGDTQYF
14,TRBV7-9,TRBJ1-1,CASSLNSWDTEAFF
17,TRBV12-3/TRBV12-4,TRBJ2-1,CASSLAPLAGGQSEQFF
15,TRBV5-5,TRBJ2-1,CASSRGVAPHHEQFF
15,TRBV7-9,TRBJ1-6,CASSHRGTGNSPLHF
14,TRBV5-5,TRBJ2-3,CASNQLAGRDTQYF
13,TRBV29-1,TRBJ2-3,CSVGVSRADTQYF
12,TRBV6-2/TRBV6-3,TRBJ2-7,CASSRGPWEQYF
14,TRBV2,TRBJ1-4,CASSVVRQGEKLFF
13,TRBV15,TRBJ2-7,CATSTGQAYEQYF
15,TRBV24-1,TRBJ2-3,CATSDSGGASDTQYF
15,TRBV6-2/TRBV6-3,TRBJ2-1,CASSLGQGVRYEQFF
15,TRBV2,TRBJ1-4,CASSPDQATNEKLFF
17,TRBV19,TRBJ2-1,CASSPRAGRSSYNEQFF
13,TRBV20-1,TRBJ1-5,CSAPTGANQPQHF
15,TRBV6-2/TRBV6-3,TRBJ2-3,CASRLTSGTTDTQYF
18,TRBV7-2,TRBJ1-2,CASSHYNRPETQYYGYTF
13,TRBV12-3/TRBV12-4,TRBJ1-1,CASSFLRGREAFF
13,TRBV30,TRBJ2-3,CAWEGALTDTQYF
15,TRBV29-1,TRBJ2-1,CGVGTGTSGYNEQFF
14,TRBV19,TRBJ1-2,CASNPWRQTYGYTF
15,TRBV5-1,TRBJ2-4,CASSSSGDRKNIQYF
16,TRBV5-1,TRBJ2-5,CASSPAAGRPQETQYF
14,TRBV29-1,TRBJ2-3,CSVGDGSAIDTQYF
17,TRBV6-5,TRBJ2-1,CASSYALSGSSYNGQFF
16,TRBV11-2,TRBJ1-6,CASSLAYGVGNSPLHF
14,TRBV5-1,.,CASGRMGQANIQYF
13,TRBV5-1,TRBJ1-1,CASRTTGSAEAFF
15,TRBV5-1,TRBJ1-5,CASSLYSASNQPQHF
12,TRBV29-1,TRBJ1-5,CSAGQGGQPQHF
15,TRBV7-3,TRBJ2-3,CASSLRGGYTDTQYF
14,TRBV5-1,TRBJ2-3,CASSADIFLDTQYF
16,TRBV29-1,TRBJ2-1,CSVEPPGTSGSNEQFF
13,TRBV2,TRBJ1-1,CASSKNMNTEAFF
15,TRBV5-1,TRBJ2-7,CASSLDLGASYEQYF
14,TRBV20-1,TRBJ1-1,CSARDPGGGTEAFF
17,TRBV5-1,TRBJ2-5,CASSFGSAGGFRETQYF
15,TRBV5-1,TRBJ1-1,CASRVAVSLNTEAFF
16,TRBV7-3,TRBJ2-1,CASSLSGRVPNNEQFF
14,TRBV5-1,TRBJ2-7,CASSFGQGKDEQYF
16,TRBV9,TRBJ2-5,CASSETPGSGIETQYF
16,TRBV11-2,TRBJ2-2,CASSLSPSGITGELFF
16,TRBV4-3,TRBJ1-2,CASSQDWAGANYGYTF
12,TRBV6-5,TRBJ1-1,CASLRQGTEAFF
17,TRBV29-1,TRBJ2-7,CSVESLDRGNSSYEQYF
16,TRBV11-2,TRBJ2-3,CASTSRRGGQGDTQYF